This TCR beta chain was identified in a study of identical twins. The donor group consisted entirely of healthy Caucasians. TCRdb re-analysed the 5' RACE reads in MiXCR, keeping a single row per CDR3 protein. The sample has 1.5 million or so distinct CDR3 sequences; under 35% are singletons. Points on this clonotype: The antigen is unknown.

Findings and limits, study-wide: Within monozygotic twins, out-of-frame TCR alpha sharing was underestimated by the models. For zero-insertion analyses, partial confounding could come from invariant MAIT and iNKT cells.

The source material was cord blood. This clonotype was obtained from a newborn girl in good health.

This CDR3 reads CATSDLEATGRETQYF. The CDR3, as DNA: TGTGCCACCAGTGATTTGGAGGCGACAGGACGAGAGACCCAGTACTTC. The rearrangement uses TRBV24-1 and TRBJ2-5, with D maybe TRBD1 (6 bases). This CDR3 has 16 amino acids. V was trimmed by 0 bases and J by 4 bases, leaving 14 bases between them. Germline V CDR1 and CDR2: KGHDR, SFDVKD.